Listed here are 24 T cell receptor beta chains from one sample, sequenced in a study of blood T cell repertoires in COVID-19. Some clones are missing from TCRdb's copy, which holds only in-frame ones; the method was immunoSEQ multiplex PCR. The sample lists roughly 280,000 clones, approximately 91% occurring once. The sample was peripheral blood. Receptors originate from a man aged 50 or older with acute or convalescent COVID-19.

This chain uses TRBV7-9 with TRBJ2-5; D possibly corresponds to TRBD2 (7 bases). CDR3 length: 14 amino acids. V was cut by 0 bases and J by 5 bases, with 10 bases left in between. Germline V gene data show CDR1 as SEHNR and CDR2 as FQNEAQ (reference sequence). CDR3 bases: TGTGCCAGCAGCTTAGCGGGGGGGCTGGAGACCCAGTACTTC. This codes for CASSLAGGLETQYF.

The chain uses TRBV12-1 and TRBJ1-1; the table's D gene call, TRBD1, was not cross checked with the DNA. TRBV12-1 is labeled a pseudogene. CDR3 length: 17 residues. Written as DNA, the CDR3 is TGTGCCAGCAGATGCACAGGGGGCGAGGGAAAGAACACTGAAGCTTTCTTT. Its translation: CASRCTGGEGKNTEAFF.

V is TRBV6-6 and J is TRBJ2-7; 7 bases map to TRBD1. Germline V gene lookup returns CDR1 MNHNY and CDR2 SVGAGI (reference sequence). The CDR3 has 14 residues. Trimming removed 5 bases from V and 6 bases from J; junction bases left unmatched: 10. In nucleotides, the CDR3 is TGTGCCAGCAGTCTAACAGGGGAGCCAGGCGAGCAGTACTTC. This translates into CASSLTGEPGEQYF.

The chain has TRBV21-1 and TRBJ2-2; TRBD2, the table's D call, was not compared with the DNA. TRBV21-1 has pseudogene status. The CDR3 is 14 amino acids. The CDR3 reads CASNREGNTGELFF. In DNA form, the CDR3 reads TGTGCCAGCAATCGTGAGGGGAACACCGGGGAGCTGTTTTTT.

V gene TRBV7-9 combines with J gene TRBJ2-1; the D gene is possibly TRBD2 (6 bases). V lost 3 bases, J lost 4 bases, and 10 bases lay in between. The CDR3 is made up of 14 amino acids. Germline CDR1 and CDR2: SEHNR and FQNEAQ (reference sequence). CDR3: CASSFGTGYNEQFF. CDR3 nucleotides: TGTGCCAGCAGCTTTGGGACTGGGTACAATGAGCAGTTCTTC. The variable domain in full, completed from reference TRBV7-9 and TRBJ2-1, reads DTGVSQNPRHKITKRGQNVTFRCDPISEHNRLYWYRQTLGQGPEFLTYFQNEAQLEKSRLLSDRFSAERPKGSFSTLEIQRTEQGDSAMYLCASSFGTGYNEQFFGPGTRLTVL.

CDR3 nucleotide sequence: TGTGCCAGCAGCCAAGATCGGGGTAAGAATGAAAAACTGTTTTTT. Its translation is CASSQDRGKNEKLFF. V gene TRBV4-2 combines with J gene TRBJ1-4; no firm D call. V was clipped by 0 bases and J by 5 bases, with 10 bases between them. The germline V gene encodes CDR1 LGHNA and CDR2 YNFKEQ. This CDR3 spans 15 amino acids.

This chain links TRBV19 with TRBJ2-7; 7 nucleotides line up with TRBD1. The germline CDR1 and CDR2 sequences are LNHDA and SQIVND (reference sequence). The CDR3 extends over 12 amino acids. Trimming removed 6 bases from V and 7 bases from J; junction bases left unmatched: 6. The CDR3 nucleotides read TGTGCCAGTAGGGACCAGGGGGAAGAGCAGTACTTC. Its protein is CASRDQGEEQYF.

This chain links TRBV7-3 with TRBJ2-1; a weak D match, TRBD2 (6 bases). The CDR3 is made up of 13 amino acids. Germline CDR1 reads SGHTA; CDR2 reads FQGTGA. V was shortened by 5 bases and J by 9 bases, with 14 bases between the two germline ends. CDR3 region: CASSLGDFGEQFF. The CDR3 DNA is TGTGCCAGCAGCCTTGGGGACTTTGGTGAGCAGTTCTTC.

The rearrangement uses TRBV9 and TRBJ1-2, with 9 bases identical to TRBD1. Germline V lookup: CDR1 SGDLS, CDR2 YYNGEE. V lost 6 bases to trimming and J lost 5 bases; unmatched junction nucleotides: 11. CDR3 length equals 15 residues. The CDR3 DNA is TGTGCCAGCACCGCTACCGGGACAGGGACATATGGCTACACCTTC. Amino acids: CASTATGTGTYGYTF.

The CDR3 bases are TGTGCCAGCAGCGAACCCGGGACAGGGGATGAAAAACTGTTTTTT. As protein: CASSEPGTGDEKLFF. This chain joins TRBV9 and TRBJ1-4; TRBD1 matches at 10 bases. This CDR3 spans 15 amino acids. The germline V gene encodes CDR1 SGDLS and CDR2 YYNGEE. J was trimmed by 6 bases and V by 3 bases; bases with no gene match: 5. Full variable domain (outside the CDR3, taken from reference TRBV9 and TRBJ1-4): DSGVTQTPKHLITATGQRVTLRCSPRSGDLSVYWYQQSLDQGLQFLIQYYNGEERAKGNILERFSAQQFPDLHSELNLSSLELGDSALYFCASSEPGTGDEKLFFGSGTQLSVL.

This clone has just a few counts. The CDR3 spells CASSGGRARSYEQYF. The CDR3 DNA reads as TGTGCCAGCTCCGGCGGGCGGGCACGCTCCTACGAGCAGTACTTC. The rearrangement uses TRBV19 and TRBJ2-7, with TRBD2 as a possible D gene (5 bases). Per the germline V gene, CDR1 is LNHDA and CDR2 is SQIVND (reference sequence). The CDR3 has 15 amino acids. Trimming left V 9 bases short and J 0 bases short, with 18 bases between. The full variable domain, with the rest looked up from reference TRBV19 and TRBJ2-7, is DGGITQSPKYLFRKEGQNVTLSCEQNLNHDAMYWYRQDPGQGLRLIYYSQIVNDFQKGDIAEGYSVSREKKESFPLTVTSAQKNPTAFYLCASSGGRARSYEQYFGPGTRLTVT.

CDR3 residues: CASSLARLVRASTDTQYF. Here the CDR3 DNA reads TGTGCCAGCAGCTTAGCGAGATTGGTCCGTGCTAGCACAGATACGCAGTATTTT. The V gene is TRBV7-8, the J gene TRBJ2-3, with D unclear. In germline, CDR1 is SGHVS, CDR2 FQNEAQ. There are 18 residues in the CDR3. Trimming took 0 bases from V and 0 from J, leaving 16 bases between them.

The chain joins TRBV7-9 to TRBJ1-2; 10 nucleotides agree with TRBD1. The trim removed 5 bases at V and 0 bases at J, leaving 3 bases unmatched. Germline V gene lookup returns CDR1 SEHNR and CDR2 FQNEAQ (reference sequence). CDR3 length: 15 residues. In nucleotides, the CDR3 is TGTGCCAGCAGCAAGGGGACAGGGGCTAACTATGGCTACACCTTC. Translation: CASSKGTGANYGYTF.

V and J are TRBV6-5 and TRBJ2-2; 8 bases agree with TRBD1. Germline trimming cut 10 bases from V and 1 base from J; bases unmatched to any gene: 8. CDR3 length: 15 amino acids. The germline gives CDR1 MNHEY, CDR2 SVGAGI. CDR3 protein: CATVQGQVNTGELFF. DNA of the CDR3: TGTGCCACCGTCCAGGGACAGGTGAACACCGGGGAGCTGTTTTTT.

This rearrangement joins TRBV6-5 to TRBJ1-6; D gene ambiguous. Trimming shortened V by 0 bases and J by 4 bases, and 7 bases separated the two germline ends. Germline V gene data show CDR1 as MNHEY and CDR2 as SVGAGI. This CDR3 contains 15 residues. The CDR3: CASSYSSGYNSPLHF. CDR3 sequence (DNA): TGTGCCAGCAGTTACTCGAGCGGTTATAATTCACCCCTCCACTTT.

This chain uses TRBV30 with TRBJ1-1; D gene ambiguous. This CDR3 is 12 amino acids long. The ends were cut back, 2 bases at V and 0 bases at J, with 4 bases in the middle. Germline assignment: CDR1 GTSNPN and CDR2 SVGIG (reference sequence). CDR3 amino acids: CAWSSMNTEAFF. DNA of the CDR3: TGTGCCTGGAGTTCAATGAACACTGAAGCTTTCTTT.

The genes are TRBV2 and TRBJ1-5, with 10 bases identical to TRBD1. V lost 4 bases and J lost 0; bases outside the gene matches: 9. The CDR3 runs 18 residues. The germline V gene encodes CDR1 SNHLY and CDR2 FYNNEI. CDR3: CASSAPGQGKGSNQPQHF. The DNA for the CDR3 is TGTGCCAGCAGTGCCCCGGGACAGGGGAAGGGTAGCAATCAGCCCCAGCATTTT.

The J gene is TRBJ1-1, the V gene TRBV4-2; D ambiguous. Deletions cut 7 bases from V and 4 bases from J, with 13 bases between. The CDR3 spans 13 residues. Germline CDR1 is LGHNA and CDR2 is YNFKEQ. As DNA, the CDR3 is TGTGCCAGCACCTCGACAATCAGCACTGAAGCTTTCTTT. Translating it yields CASTSTISTEAFF.

V gene TRBV19 combines with J gene TRBJ2-2, with 11 positions matching TRBD1. The length of the CDR3 is 17 residues. With 6 bases clipped from V and 3 bases from J, the junction kept 9 bases outside the gene matches. The V gene's germline CDR1 is LNHDA and CDR2 SQIVND (reference sequence). As DNA, the CDR3 is TGTGCCAGTAGCCCGTTGTTGGGACAGGGGGACACCGGGGAGCTGTTTTTT. Translation: CASSPLLGQGDTGELFF.

The chain combines TRBV18 with TRBJ2-1; D ambiguous. Germline V gene sequence: CDR1 KGHSH, CDR2 LQKENI. V gave up 0 bases and J gave up 7 bases, with 7 bases separating them. CDR3 length: 13 amino acids. CDR3 DNA: TGTGCCAGCTCACCACCGGGCGCGAATGAGCAGTTCTTC. Protein sequence: CASSPPGANEQFF. Filled out from reference TRBV18 and TRBJ2-1, the complete variable domain reads NAGVMQNPRHLVRRRGQEARLRCSPMKGHSHVYWYRQLPEEGLKFMVYLQKENIIDESGMPKERFSAEFPKEGPSILRIQQVVRGDSAAYFCASSPPGANEQFFGPGTRLTVL.

The gene calls are TRBV10-3 and TRBJ2-3, with TRBD2 as a possible D gene (6 bases). This CDR3 has 14 amino acids. Germline V CDR1 and CDR2: ENHRY, SYGVKD. V gave up 9 bases and J gave up 2 bases, with 15 bases separating them. This CDR3 is CAIAFGGITDTQYF. In nucleotides, the CDR3 is TGTGCCATAGCTTTTGGGGGGATCACAGATACGCAGTATTTT.

The chain employs TRBV30 and TRBJ2-1; a weak D match, TRBD1 (6 bases). The CDR3 runs to 13 residues. V lost 0 bases to trimming and J lost 10 bases, with 13 bases between them. The germline V gene has CDR1 GTSNPN and CDR2 SVGIG (reference sequence). DNA for the CDR3: TGTGCCTGGAGTGTAAACAGGGTAGGGGAGCAGTTCTTC. It translates to CAWSVNRVGEQFF.

This clone has a handful of counts. This chain connects TRBV19 to TRBJ2-3, with a weak D call TRBD1 (5 bases). The V gene lost 8 bases and the J gene lost 1 base, with 13 bases spanning the gap. The CDR3 is 14 amino acids. The germline V gene encodes CDR1 LNHDA and CDR2 SQIVND (reference sequence). CDR3 nucleotide sequence: TGTGCCAGTTCCCAGGGAATCCGCACAGATACGCAGTATTTT. Translating gives CASSQGIRTDTQYF.

V gene TRBV30 combines with J gene TRBJ1-3, with TRBD1 as a possible D gene (6 bases). CDR1 and CDR2 (germline): GTSNPN, SVGIG (reference sequence). V was cut by 0 bases and J by 3 bases, with 15 bases left in between. The CDR3 totals 16 residues. The CDR3 DNA reads as TGTGCCTGGAGTGTTGCAGTAGGGGGGGTTGGAAACACCATATATTTT. Translated, it gives CAWSVAVGGVGNTIYF. The full variable domain, rest sourced from reference TRBV30 and TRBJ1-3, is SQTIHQWPATLVQPVGSPLSLECTVEGTSNPNLYWYRQAAGRGLQLLFYSVGIGQISSEVPQNLSASRPQDRQFILSSKKLLLSDSGFYLCAWSVAVGGVGNTIYFGEGSWLTVV.